This TCR beta chain was captured in a study of cytomegalovirus exposure and HLA in healthy donors. The PCR employed 60 Vbeta primers together with 13 Jbeta primers. Sequencing used immunoSEQ multiplex PCR; TCRdb keeps in-frame clones, though not all of them. The profile shows 50,000 to 65,000 clones, approximately 71% of them singletons. Per germline, CDR1 LGHNA and CDR2 YNFKEQ. The V end was cut by 0 bases, the J end by 3 bases, with 12 bases between. The CDR3 loop spans 15 amino acids. What was sequenced was PBMCs. This TCR derives from a man aged 45-65 years in good health and CMV-seropositive. The gene calls are TRBV4-2 and TRBJ2-7; TRBD1 is a possible D gene (5 bases). CDR3 protein: CASSQDGATRYEQYF. The CDR3 coding sequence is TGTGCCAGCAGCCAAGATGGGGCCACCCGCTACGAGCAGTACTTC.